One sample yielded the 14 T cell receptor beta chains listed below, sequenced in a study of siplizumab effects on memory and regulatory T cells. Repertoires were generated with immunoSEQ multiplex PCR, while TCRdb's copy carries only in-frame clones and drops some. The sample includes about 120,000 clones, just under 95% of them seen just once. Sequencing used non-Treg CD4+ T cells sorted from blood. These receptors all come from a human donor in good health.

This clone was counted a few times. The J gene is TRBJ1-1, the V gene TRBV7-9; 7 bases map to TRBD1. V lost 5 bases and J lost 4; bases outside the gene matches: 4. Germline V gene lookup returns CDR1 SEHNR and CDR2 FQNEAQ (reference sequence). The CDR3 totals 13 residues. The CDR3 nucleotides are TGTGCCAGCAGCCCCGGGACAGCCACTGAAGCTTTCTTT. It specifies CASSPGTATEAFF.

Here the CDR3 reads CSVASGQETQYF. CDR3 coding DNA: TGCAGCGTTGCTAGCGGCCAAGAGACCCAGTACTTC. This chain joins TRBV29-1 and TRBJ2-5; 7 bases are a match to TRBD2. Germline V gives CDR1 SQVTM, CDR2 ANQGSEA. The CDR3 is made up of 12 amino acids. After removal of 4 bases from V and 1 base from J, the junction contained 0 bases not matched to a gene.

The chain joins TRBV6-1 to TRBJ1-2, with 7 bases matching TRBD1. CDR3 length equals 12 residues. Trimming at V came to 6 bases and at J to 5 bases, leaving 3 bases not matched to a gene. Germline assignment: CDR1 MNHNS and CDR2 SASEGT. CDR3 sequence reads: CASRRQGYGYTF. The CDR3 DNA reads as TGTGCCAGCAGACGACAGGGATATGGCTACACCTTC.

The chain links TRBV19 to TRBJ1-1; 7 bases map to TRBD1. The CDR3 runs 15 residues. Germline V gene sequence: CDR1 LNHDA, CDR2 SQIVND (reference sequence). With V trimmed by 6 bases and J by 0 bases, 7 bases remained unmatched. CDR3 coding DNA: TGTGCCAGTAGGACAGGGACGTTTTTGAACACTGAAGCTTTCTTT. It yields the protein CASRTGTFLNTEAFF.

V and J are TRBV6-1 and TRBJ1-4; TRBD1 is a possible D gene (5 bases). The CDR3 loop spans 16 amino acids. Germline V lookup: CDR1 MNHNS, CDR2 SASEGT. V lost 4 bases, J lost 2 bases, and 14 bases lay in between. The CDR3 sequence: CASSVRAGKTNEKLFF. As DNA, the CDR3 is TGTGCCAGCAGTGTCCGGGCAGGGAAGACTAATGAAAAACTGTTTTTT.

The CDR3 region is CASSFGGFLDNEKLFF. In nucleotides, the CDR3 is TGTGCCAGCAGCTTTGGGGGGTTCCTGGATAATGAAAAACTGTTTTTT. The V and J genes are TRBV5-4 and TRBJ1-4; tentative D call: TRBD1 (5 bases). Looked up from germline, CDR1 is SGHNT and CDR2 is YYREEE (reference sequence). The CDR3 runs 16 residues. The V and J ends lost 2 bases and 4 bases respectively, with 15 bases between them.

This clone was seen more than once but under ten times. This chain joins TRBV5-1 and TRBJ1-2; D might be TRBD1 (5 bases). This CDR3 spans 12 amino acids. Deletions cut 1 base from V and 4 bases from J, with 5 bases between. From germline, CDR1 is SGHRS and CDR2 YFSETQ. CDR3 loop: CASSLQGYGYTF. The CDR3 DNA reads as TGCGCCAGCAGCTTGCAGGGCTATGGCTACACCTTC.

The rearrangement joins TRBV9 to TRBJ1-2, with D possibly being TRBD1 (5 bases). V was clipped by 3 bases and J by 1 base, with 7 bases between them. The CDR3 runs to 13 residues. Germline lookup yields CDR1 SGDLS and CDR2 YYNGEE. The CDR3 region has the DNA TGTGCCAGCAGCGCCGACAGTAACTATGGCTACACCTTC. It is translated as CASSADSNYGYTF. Complete variable domain (other parts from reference TRBV9 and TRBJ1-2): DSGVTQTPKHLITATGQRVTLRCSPRSGDLSVYWYQQSLDQGLQFLIQYYNGEERAKGNILERFSAQQFPDLHSELNLSSLELGDSALYFCASSADSNYGYTFGSGTRLTVV.

The genes are TRBV18 and TRBJ2-1, with 9 bases aligning to TRBD2. The CDR3 extends over 17 amino acids. J was trimmed by 3 bases and V by 0 bases; bases with no gene match: 6. Looked up from germline, CDR1 is KGHSH and CDR2 is LQKENI. The chain's CDR3 is CASSPPNSGGIYNEQFF. The CDR3 nucleotides read TGTGCCAGCTCACCACCGAACAGCGGGGGGATCTACAATGAGCAGTTCTTC.

The chain couples TRBV12-2 to TRBJ2-7; no check of the table's D call, TRBD1, against the DNA was made. TRBV12-2 is labeled a pseudogene. The CDR3 is 12 residues long. CDR3 sequence reads: CASRNGRGEQYF. The CDR3 nucleotides are TGTGCAAGTCGCAACGGTAGGGGGGAGCAGTACTTC.

V is TRBV11-2 and J is TRBJ2-1, with a possible D match to TRBD2 (5 bases). The V gene's germline CDR1 is SGHAT and CDR2 FQNNGV. The length of the CDR3 is 16 residues. V gave up 4 bases and J gave up 9 bases, with 22 bases separating them. The CDR3 region has the DNA TGTGCCAGCAGCTCCACCCGGGGTATCTCGCCAGGTGAGCAGTTCTTC. Amino acid sequence: CASSSTRGISPGEQFF.

J is TRBJ2-3 and V is TRBV7-2; 13 nucleotides line up with TRBD2. The length of the CDR3 is 16 residues. Germline CDR1 and CDR2: SGHTA and FQGNSA. V dropped 5 bases and J dropped 3; count of bases not matched to a gene: 5. The CDR3: CASSPRLAGGTDTQYF. DNA of the CDR3: TGTGCCAGCAGCCCTAGACTAGCGGGGGGTACAGATACGCAGTATTTT.

The rearrangement links TRBV18 to TRBJ1-1; 9 bases fit TRBD1. This CDR3 is 15 amino acids long. Germline values: CDR1 KGHSH, CDR2 LQKENI. With 6 bases clipped from V and 5 bases from J, the junction kept 10 bases outside the gene matches. The CDR3 reads CASSRQGGLGTEAFF. CDR3 DNA sequence: TGTGCCAGCTCGCGACAGGGGGGGCTGGGTACTGAAGCTTTCTTT. The complete variable domain, with remaining parts taken from reference TRBV18 and TRBJ1-1, reads NAGVMQNPRHLVRRRGQEARLRCSPMKGHSHVYWYRQLPEEGLKFMVYLQKENIIDESGMPKERFSAEFPKEGPSILRIQQVVRGDSAAYFCASSRQGGLGTEAFFGQGTRLTVV.

As concerns this clone: The junction does not match germline at one end; this may be a read error. The chain joins TRBV27 to TRBJ1-1; no firm D call. Germline V gene data show CDR1 as MNHEY and CDR2 as SMNVEV (reference sequence). The CDR3 totals 12 residues. For the CDR3, the DNA is TGTGCCAGCAGTTTACCCCCCACCGCTCAGGTTTTT. Its protein is CASSLPPTAQVF.